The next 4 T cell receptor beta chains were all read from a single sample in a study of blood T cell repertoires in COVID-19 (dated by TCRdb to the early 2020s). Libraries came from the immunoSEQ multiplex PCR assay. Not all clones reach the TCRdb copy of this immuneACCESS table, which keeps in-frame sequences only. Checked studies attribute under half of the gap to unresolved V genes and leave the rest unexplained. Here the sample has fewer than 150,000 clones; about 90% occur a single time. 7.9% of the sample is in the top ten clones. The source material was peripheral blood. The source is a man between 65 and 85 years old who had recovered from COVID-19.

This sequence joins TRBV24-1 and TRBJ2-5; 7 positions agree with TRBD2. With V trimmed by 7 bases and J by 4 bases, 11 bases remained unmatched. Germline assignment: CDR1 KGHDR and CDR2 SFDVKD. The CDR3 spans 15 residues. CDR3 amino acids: CATSDSRLAGETQYF. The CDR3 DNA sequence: TGTGCCACCAGCGACTCCCGGTTAGCGGGAGAGACCCAGTACTTC.

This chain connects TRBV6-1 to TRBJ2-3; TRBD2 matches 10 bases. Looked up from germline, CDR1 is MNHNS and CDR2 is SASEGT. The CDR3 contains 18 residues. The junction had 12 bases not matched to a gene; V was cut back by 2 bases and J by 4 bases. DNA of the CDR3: TGTGCCAGCAGTGAAACCACTCGGGTAGCGGGGGGTGCAGATACGCAGTATTTT. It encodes CASSETTRVAGGADTQYF.

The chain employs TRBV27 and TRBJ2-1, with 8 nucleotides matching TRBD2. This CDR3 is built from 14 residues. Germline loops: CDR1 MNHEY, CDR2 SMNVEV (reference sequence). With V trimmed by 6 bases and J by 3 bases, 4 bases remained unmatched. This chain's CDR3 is CASRVAGLYNEQFF. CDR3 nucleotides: TGTGCCAGCAGGGTAGCGGGACTCTACAATGAGCAGTTCTTC.

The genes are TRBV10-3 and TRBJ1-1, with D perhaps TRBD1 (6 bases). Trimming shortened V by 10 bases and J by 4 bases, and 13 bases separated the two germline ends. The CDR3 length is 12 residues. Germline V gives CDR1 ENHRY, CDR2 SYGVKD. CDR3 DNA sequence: TGTGCCACAAAGGGGGTCTCCACTGAAGCTTTCTTT. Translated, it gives CATKGVSTEAFF.